This entry lists 12 T cell receptor beta chains sequenced from one sample in a study of monozygotic twins with inflammatory bowel disease. TCRdb reprocessed the 5' RACE reads, keeping one entry per CDR3 protein, no DNA. Its listing shows some 160,000 distinct CDR3 sequences. The sample comprised blood. Receptors were obtained from a human donor with ulcerative colitis or Crohn's disease, or a healthy co-twin of an affected twin (not recorded which).

The chain recombines TRBV6-6 with TRBJ1-5. CDR1 is MNHNY, CDR2 SVGAGI, per germline (reference sequence). The CDR3 is 13 residues long. CDR3 amino acids: CASREERNQPQHF.

The chain uses TRBV7-9 and TRBJ2-2; the TRBD1 assignment by TCRdb is unverifiable without DNA. The CDR3 has 13 amino acids. Germline V gene sequence: CDR1 SEHNR, CDR2 FQNEAQ (reference sequence). CDR3 amino acids: CASSSQGSRELFF.

This chain uses TRBV7-3 with TRBJ2-3. The CDR3 is 14 residues long. CDR1 and CDR2 (germline): SGHTA, FQGTGA. The CDR3 region is CASSLSGSSDTQYF.

The V gene is TRBV5-1, the J gene TRBJ1-3. CDR3 length: 13 residues. Germline values: CDR1 SGHRS, CDR2 YFSETQ. CDR3 amino acids: CASSFQSGNTIYF.

The chain joins TRBV5-4 to TRBJ2-5; TCRdb's D call, TRBD2, is unchecked because there is no DNA. The germline V gene encodes CDR1 SGHNT and CDR2 YYREEE (reference sequence). The CDR3 has 14 amino acids. CDR3 region: CASSEGVTGETQYF.

The V and J genes are TRBV5-1 and TRBJ2-7; TCRdb outputs TRBD2, but without DNA this stays unchecked. This CDR3 region has 16 residues. Germline CDR1 SGHRS, CDR2 YFSETQ. The CDR3 sequence is CASSLTPSGRSYEQYF.

The V gene is TRBV6-2 or TRBV6-3, the J gene TRBJ1-1; with no DNA, the TCRdb D assignment of TRBD1 cannot be verified. The germline V gene has CDR1 MNHEY and CDR2 SVGEGT. The CDR3 extends over 14 amino acids. This CDR3 is CASSYSVRGTEAFF.

V and J are TRBV5-4 and TRBJ2-1; TCRdb selects TRBD1, and the lack of DNA leaves this call unchecked. The CDR3 is 14 residues long. Looked up from germline, CDR1 is SGHNT and CDR2 is YYREEE (reference sequence). CDR3 sequence reads: CATFNGGLHNEQFF.

The genes are TRBV20-1 and TRBJ1-1. Germline CDR1 is DFQATT and CDR2 is SNEGSKA (reference sequence). The CDR3 is 11 amino acids. This chain's CDR3 is CSANRYTEAFF.

The chain joins TRBV5-4 to TRBJ2-3; TCRdb proposes TRBD2, but this gene call is untestable without DNA. Germline CDR1 reads SGHNT; CDR2 reads YYREEE (reference sequence). This CDR3 comprises 17 residues. The CDR3: CASSLASSGTSTDTQYF.

This chain links TRBV3-1 with TRBJ1-6. From germline, CDR1 is LGHDT and CDR2 YNNKEL (reference sequence). The length of the CDR3 is 13 residues. The CDR3: CASSPSVDSPLHF.

The chain uses TRBV27 and TRBJ2-7; TCRdb gives TRBD1 as the D gene, but with no DNA this cannot be confirmed. The CDR3 consists of 15 residues. Germline values: CDR1 MNHEY, CDR2 SMNVEV (reference sequence). CDR3 protein: CASSRPGVGPYEQYF.